This T cell receptor (beta chain) comes out of a study of blood T cells in healthy people across ages (dated by TCRdb to the mid-2010s). The study in broad terms: In model experiments, template switching captured about one uniquely barcoded TCR beta cDNA molecule for every two T cells. To avoid experimental bias, donors of different ages were distributed randomly across sequencing lanes. Two additional independent replicas of 1 million unique cDNA reads from the same blood draw were analyzed for two donors (one aged 18 to 30 and one aged 80 or older). The donors were split into four age groups: young (average 16 years), middle-aged (roughly 42), aged (roughly 65) and long-lived (82). To track age-related changes in TCR beta repertoire diversity, the study relied on deep sequencing normalized with unique cDNA molecular identifiers. The paper's findings and limits, for the study overall: There was a strong correlation between observed TCR beta diversity and the percentage of naive T cells measured by flow cytometry. Compared with the aged group, the long-lived group had more naive CD4+ T cells, fewer expanded clones and increased TCR diversity, a pattern suggesting age selection. Because profiling used bulk unsorted PBMCs, naive and antigen-experienced compartments could not be compared conclusively. Observed TCR beta diversity per million T cells fell roughly linearly with age, and a significant reduction was already apparent by age around 40. Estimates of total diversity based on one million sequenced T cells were considered lower bounds and underestimates. Donor CMV infection status was unknown, potentially confounding age-related changes in expanded clonotypes.

On this clonotype: It lacks a known antigen. It has no much larger one-base neighbor in the sample; base qualities were not kept.

The protocol used for the library was 5' RACE. Sequenced on an Illumina HiSeq 2500. A second PCR of about 6 to 11 cycles was run with a J-beta primer mix and a sample-barcoded 5' primer. A unique molecular identifier was introduced onto each TCR beta cDNA molecule by a template-switch 5' adaptor carrying 12 random nucleotides. Each sample yielded at least 2.5 million CDR3-containing paired-end reads. The Mint cDNA synthesis kit, primed by a TRBC-specific oligonucleotide, was used to synthesize first-strand cDNA from all RNA. After uracil-DNA glycosylase treatment, a first 18-cycle PCR used universal primers M1SS and BC2_uni_R on all cDNA. In the paper's pipeline: Each sample was normalized by randomly selecting 1 million high-quality reads, each carrying a distinct molecular identifier. Reads with shared molecular identifiers were discarded instead of being binned into consensus sequences. MiTCR, with a Q25 quality threshold and the strictest error-elimination algorithm, was used for CDR3 identification, clonotype clustering and error correction. A nonparametric unseen species model with Euler transformation was used to estimate a lower bound on total TCR beta diversity. Through fastp at Q25 and MiXCR, TCRdb rebuilt clones from the public reads, retaining in-frame beta chains. CDR3 protein duplicates are merged, each entry listing the most common genes and DNA. The V and J calls come from TCRdb's annotation, not from the publication. The sample table shows approximately 850,000 distinct CDR3 sequences, and roughly 60% are seen once. The top ten clones comprise roughly 22% of the sample.

The germline ends are 15 bases apart after V is trimmed by 2 bases and J by 7 bases. Reading the germline V gene (reference sequence) gives CDR1 LGHDT and CDR2 YNNKEL. The CDR3 has 16 amino acids, counting the end cysteine and phenylalanine. Here the CDR3 DNA is all that survives: 48 bases in frame from base 1. Donors were roughly 40 systemically healthy Caucasian individuals from Russia aged roughly 6 to 90 years. Around 9.7 milliliters of peripheral blood were collected from each donor into EDTA-treated Vacutainer tubes. Ficoll-Paque density-gradient centrifugation was used to isolate PBMCs, with at least 7 million per sample. Total RNA was extracted from PBMCs with Trizol reagent, with at least 5.5 micrograms obtained per sample. The percentages of naive CD45RAhigh/CD27high T cells were determined by flow cytometry on a PBMC aliquot from every donor.

This receptor was identified in a man aged 30-40 years in good health. Material for sequencing was blood. The chain joins TRBV3-1 to TRBJ1-6; the D gene is perhaps TRBD1, on 5 matching bases. The DNA is TGTGCCAGCAGCCAACGGGGGACCCAGGGAAATTCACCCCTCCACTTT. Its translation is CASSQRGTQGNSPLHF.